This T cell receptor (beta chain) was recorded in a study of cytomegalovirus exposure and HLA in healthy donors. Samples came from healthy bone marrow donors. Findings and caveats of the study: Productive status was seen about 87% or about 30% of the time for most TCR beta V segments in an earlier analysis.

PCR used 60 Vbeta primers and 13 Jbeta primers. Sequencing was performed with immunoSEQ multiplex PCR; in TCRdb, only in-frame clones are kept and a portion is missing. The sample gives 90,000 to 110,000 clones, roughly 76% of which show up once; around 6.9% is in the top ten. There are a few counts of this clone. The antigen remains undetermined. The receptor was isolated from a man aged 30-40 years in good health and CMV-seropositive. The specimen was PBMCs.

CDR3 residues: CASRDDREAEAFF. The CDR3 DNA follows: TGTGCCAGCAGGGACGACAGGGAAGCTGAAGCTTTCTTT. This chain connects TRBV2 to TRBJ1-1; 7 nucleotides match TRBD1. Germline V gene sequence: CDR1 SNHLY, CDR2 FYNNEI. The CDR3 has 13 residues. V was clipped by 6 bases and J by 6 bases; unmatched bases: 7.